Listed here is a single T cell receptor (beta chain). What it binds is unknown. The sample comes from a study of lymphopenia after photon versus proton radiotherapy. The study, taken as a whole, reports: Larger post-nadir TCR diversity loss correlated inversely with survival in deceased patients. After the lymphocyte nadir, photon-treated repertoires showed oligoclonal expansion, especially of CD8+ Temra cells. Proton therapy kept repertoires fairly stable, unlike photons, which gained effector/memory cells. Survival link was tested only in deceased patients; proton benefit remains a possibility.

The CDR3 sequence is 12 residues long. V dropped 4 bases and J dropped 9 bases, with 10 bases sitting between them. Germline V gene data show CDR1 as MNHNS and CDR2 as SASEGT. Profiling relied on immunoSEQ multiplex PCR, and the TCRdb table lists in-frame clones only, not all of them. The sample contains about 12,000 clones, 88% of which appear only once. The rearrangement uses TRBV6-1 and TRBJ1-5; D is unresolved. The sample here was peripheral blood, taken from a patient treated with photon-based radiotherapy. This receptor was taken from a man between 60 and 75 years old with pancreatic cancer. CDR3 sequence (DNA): TGTGCCAGCAGTGGAGGTGTCGGGCCCCAGCATTTT. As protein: CASSGGVGPQHF.